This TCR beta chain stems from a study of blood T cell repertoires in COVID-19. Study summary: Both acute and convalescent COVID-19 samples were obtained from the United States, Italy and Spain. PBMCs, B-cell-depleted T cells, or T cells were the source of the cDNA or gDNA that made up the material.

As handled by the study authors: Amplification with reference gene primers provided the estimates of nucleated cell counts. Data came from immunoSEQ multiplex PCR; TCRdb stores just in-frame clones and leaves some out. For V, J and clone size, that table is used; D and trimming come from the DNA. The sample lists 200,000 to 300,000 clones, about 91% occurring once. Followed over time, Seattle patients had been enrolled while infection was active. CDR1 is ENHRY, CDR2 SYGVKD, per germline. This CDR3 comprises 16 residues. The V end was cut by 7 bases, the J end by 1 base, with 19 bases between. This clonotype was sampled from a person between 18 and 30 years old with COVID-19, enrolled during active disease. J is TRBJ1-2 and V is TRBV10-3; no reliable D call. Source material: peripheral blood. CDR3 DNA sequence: TGTGCCATCACTGGGAGGGCGCCAGGAATTAACTATGGCTACACCTTC. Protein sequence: CAITGRAPGINYGYTF.